This record concerns one T cell receptor beta chain sequence. The data belong to a study of blood T cell repertoires in COVID-19. Whole-study context: Samples came from the United States, Italy and Spain, spanning acute and convalescent COVID-19. PBMCs, B-cell-depleted T cells, or T cells were the source of the cDNA or gDNA that made up the material.

The CDR3 extends over 16 amino acids. The V gene's germline CDR1 is SGHDN and CDR2 FVKESK. The trim removed 1 base at V and 4 bases at J, leaving 9 bases unmatched. Per the original methods: Counts of nucleated cells, estimated from reference gene primer amplification, were obtained. Produced via immunoSEQ multiplex PCR; TCRdb's table is partial and in-frame only. Clonal size and the V and J genes are those of that table, whereas D and trimming came from the DNA. The data show 110,000 or so clones, 75% to 80% seen once. The receptor's source is a human donor in a cohort sampled during active COVID-19. What was sequenced was peripheral blood. V is TRBV14 and J is TRBJ2-7; 8 bases match TRBD1. CDR3 nucleotides: TGTGCCAGCAGCCAAGGGGGTGGGACAGGACTATACGAGCAGTACTTC. This sequence encodes CASSQGGGTGLYEQYF.